This T cell receptor beta chain was found in a study of T cell changes during pregnancy in multiple sclerosis. This CDR3 comprises 14 residues. This clone was detected only once. Profiled with immunoSEQ multiplex PCR; TCRdb holds only in-frame clones, not every one. This table holds approximately 66,000 clones, around 92% found once. This receptor was obtained from a female donor in good health, enrolled as a control in a pregnancy study. J is TRBJ2-5 and V is TRBV21-1; the D segment call TRBD2 is taken from the table without a DNA check. TRBV21-1 is given as a pseudogene. The sample was peripheral blood, taken in the third trimester of pregnancy. The CDR3 sequence is CASSKERGQETQYF. In nucleotides, the CDR3 is TGTGCCAGCAGCAAAGAGCGGGGTCAAGAGACCCAGTACTTC.